This T cell receptor (beta chain) was sequenced during a study of cytomegalovirus exposure and HLA in healthy donors (dated by TCRdb to about 2017). Regarding the research as a whole: An earlier analysis of some 620 of the donors reported 276 Gb of sequence data and 95 million to 130 million unique TCR beta sequences obtained from roughly 170 million T cells. A later analysis re-analyzed previously published TCR beta repertoires from 550 to 700 donors and added high-resolution HLA genotyping to study TCR occurrence patterns. Roughly five DR-DQ haplotypes were handled as single units for association and clustering because linkage in the cohort was strong. HLA typing included class I and class II loci at four-digit resolution. The study profiled the T cell repertoires of about 720 subjects by immunosequencing and related them to cytomegalovirus serostatus. Besides the first cohort of 500 to 700 subjects, a separate validation cohort made up of some 110 different subjects was used. To predict cytomegalovirus infection status, the study brought together high-throughput TCR immunosequencing, statistical association of individual TCRs with disease status, and machine learning. The number of donors typed differed by locus, with 629-630 for A, B, C, DRB1 and DQB1, around 520 for DQA1, 606 for DPA1, and under 490 for DPB1. Roughly 300 gigabases of sequencing data and roughly 90 million unique TCR sequences were included in an early release covering about 600 HLA-typed donors. Donor age, sex, ethnicity and CMV serostatus were collected together with the repertoire data. In an earlier analysis of 500 to 650 of the donors, high-throughput TCR beta sequencing was used to judge whether each TCR beta V gene segment behaved as functional or pseudogenic. Rather than using new phenotypic data, the later analysis identified candidate immune exposures from TCR beta sequences and from how often those sequences occurred across donors. On average, 235,054 unique TCR beta nucleotide sequences were sequenced per donor among roughly 430 genotyped donors of the cohort, with roughly a sixth of those sequences being non-productive. Every repertoire in the discovery cohort had been generated on one and the same sequencing platform. Genome-wide SNP genotypes for about 55% of the roughly 670 donors were used in a later genetic analysis, which treated that subset as a discovery cohort. Among the roughly 400 genotyped donors, around 81% belonged to the genetic ancestry cluster associated with self-reported Caucasian donors. The study was designed to test whether signatures of past pathogen exposure could be identified by cataloging public T cell receptors.

Taken from the germline V gene, the CDR1 and CDR2 loops are SGHTA and FQGNSA. Here V drops 5 bases and J drops 0 bases, and the junction holds 4 bases not matched to any gene. From the cysteine up to the phenylalanine, the CDR3 has a length of 15 residues. Only the CDR3 portion is preserved as DNA: 45 bases, with reading frame beginning at the first base. In total, roughly 670 healthy bone marrow donors made up the cohort. All cohort members were sampled while nominally healthy, although unrecorded immune exposures were likely present. The donor was CMV seronegative and was included in the group of over 300 seronegative cohort members. Each donor provided a peripheral blood sample, and peripheral blood mononuclear cells were used for TCR beta sequencing. Genomic DNA was extracted from the blood cell samples with the Qiagen DNeasy Blood Extraction Kit. Library preparation was by the immunoSEQ multiplex PCR assay. For the multiplex PCR, a mixture combining 60 forward primers for TCR Vbeta segments and 13 reverse primers for TCR Jbeta segments was used. The CDR3 region of rearranged TCR beta genes was amplified from genomic DNA by a multiplex PCR assay. The amplified TCR beta libraries were sequenced on the Illumina HiSeq System as 87-base-pair reads. The authors processed their data as follows. In a later analysis, around 80 million unique TCR beta chains were counted across the 690 or so repertoires, and about 10 million of these chains were shared by at least two donors. Raw reads were error-corrected and collapsed into unique sequences with a nearest-neighbor algorithm that merged closely related sequences to remove PCR and sequencing errors. CDR3 sequences were aligned to IMGT reference sequences to assign V, D and J gene segments. For a sequence to be retained, a match of at least six nucleotides was required to both a V gene segment and a J gene segment. Rearrangements were called productive when the CDR3 lacked stop codons and stayed in frame with V and J; all others were non-productive. Following IMGT convention, CDR3 was defined as the stretch from the second conserved V-encoded cysteine to the conserved J-encoded phenylalanine. In an earlier analysis of around 570 of the donors, sequences lacking an unambiguous match to a single V gene segment were excluded. In an earlier analysis of some 590 of the donors, a V segment was called functional when productive rearrangements were above 56.7%, and segregating when the standard deviation between donors exceeded 5%. A statistical classification framework was built to diagnose cytomegalovirus status from the catalog of TCR beta chain sequences. In a later analysis, TCR nucleotide sequences were compared against IMGT/GENE-DB human TR gene sequences so that V and J genes could be assigned. The TCRdist pipeline was used in a later analysis to assign CDR3 sequences and most-parsimonious VDJ recombination scenarios. In a later analysis, every TCR beta chain was defined by the combination of its CDR3 amino acid sequence and its V-gene family, and reads without a unique V-gene family were dropped. A later analysis removed 550 to 700 highly shared, low-generation-probability nucleotide sequences to deal with suspected cross-contamination and a sequencing artifact. For each public chain, a later analysis derived a clonal expansion index from normalized ranks of inferred template counts within each repertoire. In a later analysis, generation probabilities were computed using a VDJ recombination model fitted to out-of-frame rearrangements, and the results were checked against IGoR. In a later analysis, TCR-TCR, TCR-HLA and TCR-CMV co-occurrence was scored with hypergeometric tests, and a repertoire-size bias correction was applied to TCR pairs. False discovery rates were estimated in a later analysis by permuting HLA or CMV assignments 20 times. In a later analysis, co-occurring TCRs were grouped using DBSCAN, with TCRdist sequence similarity added in when clustering inside HLA-allele-positive subsets. For co-occurrence clustering, repertoires with fewer than 30,000 or more than 120,000 public chains were excluded, along with four to six repertoires with anomalous nucleotide sharing. Drawn from immuneACCESS, this table holds only the in-frame rearrangements with V and J called that TCRdb kept. Clones are partly lost; checked studies trace under half to an unresolved V gene and leave the rest unexplained. The D gene and trimming were derived from the DNA, and the V and J assignments and clone size from that table. Here the sample has some 160,000 clones; 68% occur a single time. The ten biggest clones cover around 4% of the sample.

Overall results and qualifications from the work: For the cohort, immune exposure information was limited to CMV serostatus. The classifier was reported to diagnose cytomegalovirus status with high specificity and sensitivity in both the original and validation cohorts. Because counts were too low, approximately 18 rarely observed V segments, including chromosome 9 orphons, were excluded from the earlier analysis of several hundred of the donors. Across donors, most TCR sequences were observed very rarely, whereas some public TCRs were present in many individuals. Broadly in line with IMGT annotations, most TCR beta V segments showed up in productive rearrangements about 90% or about 30% of the time in an earlier analysis of 450 to 750 of the donors. In a later analysis, HLA-associated TCR beta chains showed more clonal expansion and lower generation probabilities than non-associated chains that were equally common. A cluster of highly shared sequence variants was judged likely to represent a technical artifact of the sequencing pipeline. A further reported finding was that TCR beta sequences accurately predicted the HLA-A and HLA-B alleles for most subjects in the first cohort. Only TCR beta chains were sequenced in this cohort, and the absence of alpha or paired-chain data limited detectable features. A total of 150 to 200 TCR beta chains were listed by the study as associated with cytomegalovirus. Linkage disequilibrium might explain the correlated functional status among segregating V segments, but an unknown experimental factor could not be ruled out. A later genetic analysis associated a missense DCLRE1C variant with V-gene and J-gene trimming of TCR beta chains, and an independent cohort replicated the association. According to a later analysis, TCR association rates differed among HLA loci, with DRB1 alleles showing the most associated TCRs and HLA-C alleles showing the fewest. Because HLA typing was unavailable for some donors at each locus, only the typed subset was used in association tests. A later analysis reported that several top co-occurrence clusters appeared linked to parvovirus B19, influenza, CMV and Epstein-Barr virus. Some IMGT-functional V segments, including TRBV6-2 and TRBV6-3, could not be told apart with the 87-base-pair reads, so those segments were excluded. Compared with the roughly 670-donor mean, donors in an Asian-associated ancestry cluster had fewer N-insertions in productive TCRs, according to a later genetic analysis. In a later analysis, most CMV-associated TCR beta chains were found to appear HLA-restricted, with HLA associations seemingly driven largely by CMV exposure. It was suggested by the authors that the approach could potentially be generalized to other disease states and immunological phenotypes. At a false discovery rate of 0.05, a later analysis linked 16,951 TCR beta sequences to specific HLA alleles. A few of the identified cytomegalovirus-associated TCR beta chains were confirmed in vitro to be specific for cytomegalovirus antigens. Roughly uniform sequencing depth across donors was assumed in presence/absence analyses, although this assumption may not hold. When HLA alleles, especially DR and DQ, strongly co-occurred, TCR associations were difficult to assign to individual alleles.

This clone turned up a few times. This receptor's antigen is unknown. Nothing much larger sits one base from this clone, and base qualities are not available. The clonotype originates from a man aged 60 to 69 in good health and CMV-seronegative. The chain links TRBV7-2 with TRBJ2-1; 7 bases in the junction line up with TRBD2. The sequenced material came from PBMCs. In nucleotide form, the sequence is TGTGCCAGCAGCGCTAGCGGAGCCTCCTACAATGAGCAGTTCTTC. Protein translation: CASSASGASYNEQFF.